Sequencing of this T cell receptor (beta chain) was carried out in a study of T cells after posttransplantation cyclophosphamide. Whole-study findings and limits: Recipient CMV seropositivity and CMV reactivation strongly tracked TRB clonality. Skin or GI-infiltrating T cells shared few TRB sequences with blood. Donor CD8+ memory clones often dominated recipient blood repertoires at later times.

Profiled with immunoSEQ multiplex PCR; TCRdb holds only in-frame clones, not every one. Of 9,000 to 13,000 clones detected, about 85% appear once; the ten largest clones hold less than 20%. Germline CDR1 SGHRS, CDR2 YFSETQ. The CDR3 consists of 14 residues. Trimming pared 0 bases from V and 0 bases from J, leaving 6 bases between. This clone has just one count. The target antigen is unknown. Cyclophosphamide on days +3 and +4 followed busulfan-fludarabine conditioning and a marrow graft. The TCR originated in a female patient aged 45-60 years who received an allogeneic stem cell transplant from a related donor, was CMV-positive, and had no GVHD. Some T cells may trace back to the graft donor. The rearrangement links TRBV5-1 to TRBJ1-1; D is unresolved. This specimen was PBMCs, taken about 1,800 days after allogeneic stem cell transplant with posttransplant cyclophosphamide. CDR3 protein: CASSLVQMNTEAFF. In DNA form, the CDR3 reads TGCGCCAGCAGCTTGGTTCAAATGAACACTGAAGCTTTCTTT. The variable domain in full, completed from reference TRBV5-1 and TRBJ1-1, reads KAGVTQTPRYLIKTRGQQVTLSCSPISGHRSVSWYQQTPGQGLQFLFEYFSETQRNKGNFPGRFSGRQFSNSRSEMNVSTLELGDSALYLCASSLVQMNTEAFFGQGTRLTVV.